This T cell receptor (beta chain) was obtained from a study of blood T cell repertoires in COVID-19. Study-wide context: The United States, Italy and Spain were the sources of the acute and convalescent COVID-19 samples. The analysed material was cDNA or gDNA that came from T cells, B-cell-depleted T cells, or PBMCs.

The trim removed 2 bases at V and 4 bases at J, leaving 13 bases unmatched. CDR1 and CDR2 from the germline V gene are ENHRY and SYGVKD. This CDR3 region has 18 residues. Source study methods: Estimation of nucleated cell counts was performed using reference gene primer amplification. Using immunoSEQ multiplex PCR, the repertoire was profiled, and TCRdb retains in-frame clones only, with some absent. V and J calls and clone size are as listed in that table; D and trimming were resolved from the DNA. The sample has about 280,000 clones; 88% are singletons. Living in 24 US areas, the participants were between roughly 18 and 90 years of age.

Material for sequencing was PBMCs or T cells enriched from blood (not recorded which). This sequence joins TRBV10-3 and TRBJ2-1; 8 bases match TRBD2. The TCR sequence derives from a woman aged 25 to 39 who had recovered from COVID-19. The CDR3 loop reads CAISEDRPGLGPYNEQFF. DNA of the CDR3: TGTGCCATCAGTGAGGACCGACCGGGACTAGGACCTTACAATGAGCAGTTCTTC.